The T cell receptor beta chain under discussion was sequenced for a study of cytomegalovirus exposure and HLA in healthy donors (dated by TCRdb to between 2016 and 2019). Broadly, across the study: According to an earlier analysis of around 600 of the donors, about 179 million T cells yielded approximately 120 million unique TCR beta sequences and 276 Gb of sequence data. The study used immunosequencing to profile the T cell repertoires of approximately 650 subjects and linked those repertoires to cytomegalovirus serostatus. To predict cytomegalovirus infection status, the study brought together high-throughput TCR immunosequencing, statistical association of individual TCRs with disease status, and machine learning. Every repertoire in the discovery cohort had been generated on one and the same sequencing platform. Roughly 310 gigabases of sequencing data and approximately 85 million unique TCR sequences were included in an early release covering under 650 HLA-typed donors. A handful of DR-DQ haplotypes were handled as single units for association and clustering because linkage in the cohort was strong. Donor age, sex, ethnicity and CMV serostatus were collected together with the repertoire data. Of the approximately 400 genotyped donors, less than 85% were placed in the genetic ancestry cluster associated with self-reported Caucasian donors. Among 350 to 400 genotyped donors of the cohort, an average of approximately 240,000 unique TCR beta nucleotide sequences were sequenced per donor, about a sixth of them non-productive. The later analysis used no new phenotypic data to find candidate immune exposures, relying instead on TCR beta sequences and their occurrence across donors. The number of donors typed differed by locus, with roughly 629-640 for A, B, C, DRB1 and DQB1, more than 500 for DQA1, 600 to 610 for DPA1, and over 400 for DPB1. To study patterns of TCR occurrence, a later analysis re-analyzed previously published TCR beta repertoires from 700 or so donors and added high-resolution HLA genotyping. Along with the roughly 700-subject first cohort, a separate validation cohort of some 130 different subjects was used. The aim of the study was to test whether cataloging public T cell receptors could identify signatures of past pathogen exposure. HLA typing included class I and class II loci at four-digit resolution. In an earlier analysis of 587 of the donors, high-throughput TCR beta sequencing was used to judge whether each TCR beta V gene segment behaved as functional or pseudogenic. In a later genetic analysis, genome-wide SNP genotypes for about 55% of the roughly 700 donors were used, and that subset was treated as a discovery cohort.

Libraries were constructed by the immunoSEQ multiplex PCR assay. For the multiplex PCR, a mixture combining 60 forward primers for TCR Vbeta segments and 13 reverse primers for TCR Jbeta segments was used. The CDR3 region of rearranged TCR beta genes was amplified from genomic DNA by a multiplex PCR assay. Amplified TCR beta libraries were sequenced as 87-base-pair reads on the Illumina HiSeq System. Per the authors' processing: A later analysis tallied roughly 78 million unique TCR beta chains across the 666 repertoires, and roughly 11 million of those chains were shared by two or more donors. Raw reads were error-corrected and collapsed into unique sequences by a nearest-neighbor algorithm in which closely related sequences were merged to remove PCR and sequencing errors. To assign V, D and J gene segments, CDR3 sequences were aligned to IMGT reference sequences. Each retained sequence needed at least a six-nucleotide match to both a V gene segment and a J gene segment. Rearrangements were classified as productive when the CDR3 lacked stop codons and remained in frame with V and J, and all other rearrangements were classified as non-productive. CDR3 was defined according to IMGT convention as the region running from the second conserved V-encoded cysteine to the conserved J-encoded phenylalanine. Sequences without an unambiguous match to a single V gene segment were excluded from the earlier analysis of about 640 of the donors. An earlier analysis of 500 to 600 of the donors classified V segments as functional when productive rearrangements were above 56.7% and as segregating when the standard deviation between donors was above 5%. A statistical classification framework was developed to diagnose cytomegalovirus status using the catalog of TCR beta chain sequences. V and J gene assignment, in a later analysis, came from comparing TCR nucleotide sequences with IMGT/GENE-DB human TR gene sequences. The TCRdist pipeline was used in a later analysis to assign CDR3 sequences and most-parsimonious VDJ recombination scenarios. In a later analysis, each TCR beta chain was defined by its CDR3 amino acid sequence together with its V-gene family, and reads lacking a unique V-gene family were excluded. As a way to deal with suspected cross-contamination and a sequencing artifact, a later analysis dropped approximately 570 nucleotide sequences that were highly shared and had low generation probability. In a later analysis, a clonal expansion index for each public chain was calculated from normalized within-repertoire ranks of inferred template counts. In a later analysis, generation probabilities were computed with a VDJ recombination model fitted to out-of-frame rearrangements, and the resulting probabilities were checked against IGoR. A later analysis scored TCR-TCR, TCR-HLA and TCR-CMV co-occurrence with hypergeometric tests, applying a repertoire-size bias correction to TCR pairs. False discovery rates were estimated in a later analysis by permuting HLA or CMV assignments 20 times. In a later analysis, co-occurring TCRs were grouped using DBSCAN, with TCRdist sequence similarity added in when clustering inside HLA-allele-positive subsets. Co-occurrence clustering excluded repertoires with fewer than 30,000 or more than 120,000 public chains, plus five with anomalous nucleotide sharing. The table was pulled from immuneACCESS by TCRdb, which kept in-frame rearrangements only. Such tables lose some clones; where checked, under half of the loss comes from unresolved V genes, and the rest has no known cause. D and trimming come from the DNA, and the V and J calls and clone size come from that table. For this sample there are 150,000 to 200,000 clones; over 75% appear just once. Approximately 1.8% of the sample rests with the top ten.

The study at large found these results: The presence/absence analyses assumed that sequencing depth was roughly uniform across donors, and that assumption may not be true. Several of the top co-occurrence clusters appeared to be linked to parvovirus B19, influenza, CMV and Epstein-Barr virus, according to a later analysis. Three of the identified cytomegalovirus-associated TCR beta chains were confirmed in vitro to be specific for cytomegalovirus antigens. In a later genetic analysis, fewer N-insertions in productive TCRs were reported among donors in an Asian-associated ancestry cluster than the roughly 700-donor mean. Some IMGT-functional V segments, including TRBV6-2 and TRBV6-3, could not be distinguished by the 87-base-pair reads and were therefore excluded. Linkage disequilibrium might explain the correlated functional status among segregating V segments, but an unknown experimental factor could not be excluded. This cohort had only TCR beta chains sequenced, and the lack of alpha or paired-chain data limited which features could be detected. The study gave a list of about 150 TCR beta chains associated with cytomegalovirus. In both the original and validation cohorts, the classifier was reported to diagnose cytomegalovirus status with high specificity and sensitivity. According to a later analysis, most CMV-associated TCR beta chains appeared to be HLA-restricted, and the HLA associations seemed to be driven largely by CMV exposure. Because HLA typing was missing for some donors at each locus, association tests included only the typed subset. Broadly in line with IMGT annotations, most TCR beta V segments showed up in productive rearrangements about 87% or about 30% of the time in an earlier analysis of 450 to 600 of the donors. The authors suggested that the approach could potentially be extended to other disease states and immunological phenotypes. Most TCR sequences were seen in very few donors, while some public TCRs were found in many individuals. A cluster of highly shared sequence variants was judged likely to be a technical artifact of the sequencing pipeline. For the cohort, immune exposure information was limited to CMV serostatus. V-gene and J-gene trimming of TCR beta chains was associated with a missense DCLRE1C variant in a later genetic analysis, and the association was replicated in an independent cohort. A later analysis associated 15,000 to 20,000 TCR beta sequences with specific HLA alleles at a false discovery rate of 0.05. In a later analysis, HLA-associated TCR beta chains showed more clonal expansion and lower generation probabilities than non-associated chains that were equally common. A further reported finding was that TCR beta sequences accurately predicted the HLA-A and HLA-B alleles for most subjects in the first cohort. In a later analysis, TCR association rates were found to vary across HLA loci, with the most associated TCRs seen for DRB1 alleles and the fewest for HLA-C alleles. Because counts were too low, roughly 16 rarely observed V segments, including chromosome 9 orphons, were excluded from the earlier analysis of around 640 of the donors. Assigning TCR associations to individual alleles was difficult when HLA alleles, especially DR and DQ, strongly co-occurred.

In total, over 600 healthy bone marrow donors made up the cohort. At the time of sampling, every cohort member was nominally healthy, though immune exposures that went unrecorded were likely present. The donor tested CMV seronegative and was one of the 352 seronegative cohort members. A peripheral blood sample was collected from each donor, and TCR beta sequencing was performed on peripheral blood mononuclear cells. Genomic DNA was extracted from the blood cell samples with the Qiagen DNeasy Blood Extraction Kit. The germline V gene encodes CDR1 SGHNT and CDR2 YENEEA. Germline trimming amounts to 5 bases on V and 4 bases on J, with 11 as the count of junction bases outside the gene matches. The CDR3 contains 18 residues, cysteine and phenylalanine counted. CDR3 DNA is the only sequence kept; it has 54 bases, read in frame from the first base. On this clone itself: No cognate antigen has been identified for it. Per-base quality was not reported, and no clone a single base away is much larger than it.

The TCR was taken from a woman aged 25 to 39 in good health and CMV-seronegative. The chain was built from TRBV11-3 and TRBJ2-1; TRBD2 matches 13 bases in the middle. The sample consisted of PBMCs. CDR3 reads: CASSESGTSGISYNEQFF. Read as DNA, the sequence is TGTGCCAGCAGCGAGAGCGGGACTAGCGGGATCTCGTACAATGAGCAGTTCTTC.